Following are 21 T cell receptor beta chains from one sample sequenced in a study of T-cell memory formation after mild COVID-19. From the 5' RACE reads, TCRdb called clonotypes with MiXCR, one entry per CDR3 protein. The sample lists under 300,000 distinct CDR3 sequences, 15% to 20% occurring once. What was sequenced was PBMCs or a T cell subset sorted from them (not recorded which). These receptors were taken from a man aged 18 to 29 who had mild COVID-19 (a few samples of this study predate the infection). Cell type and time point are not known.

The chain carries TRBV29-1 and TRBJ2-7; D perhaps matches TRBD1 (5 bases). This CDR3 comprises 12 residues. Germline lookup yields CDR1 SQVTM and CDR2 ANQGSEA. Trimming shortened V by 4 bases and J by 4 bases, and 11 bases separated the two germline ends. The CDR3 here is CSVVQGRYEQYF. CDR3 nucleotide sequence: TGCAGCGTTGTTCAGGGTAGATACGAGCAGTACTTC.

The genes are TRBV12-3 or TRBV12-4 and TRBJ2-1; 8 bases fit TRBD1. Unmatched junction bases numbered 4, after V lost 6 bases and J lost 9 bases. The CDR3 has 12 residues. The CDR3 DNA reads as TGTGCCAGCAGACCCACAGGGGGTGAGCAGTTCTTC. Translating gives CASRPTGGEQFF.

This clonotype was seen a few times. This rearrangement joins TRBV10-3 to TRBJ2-1; D is undetermined. Trimming removed 3 bases at V and 3 bases at J, with 6 bases between. The germline V gene encodes CDR1 ENHRY and CDR2 SYGVKD. This CDR3 contains 13 residues. The CDR3, as DNA: TGTGCCATCAGTGACCCCAGCTACAATGAGCAGTTCTTC. It encodes CAISDPSYNEQFF.

This chain joins TRBV4-3 and TRBJ2-3, with D possibly TRBD1 on 5 matching bases. The CDR3 totals 16 residues. Germline lookup yields CDR1 LGHNA and CDR2 YSLEER. The V and J ends lost 0 bases and 1 base respectively, with 11 bases between them. The CDR3 spells CASSQDPRVGTDTQYF. The CDR3 DNA reads TGCGCCAGCAGCCAAGACCCCAGGGTGGGCACAGATACGCAGTATTTT.

This clonotype was observed a handful of times. The V call is TRBV9, the J call TRBJ2-1; 10 bases match TRBD2. The germline V gene has CDR1 SGDLS and CDR2 YYNGEE. The CDR3 is 16 residues long. The V and J ends lost 0 bases and 8 bases, in that order; junction bases with no gene match: 8. CDR3 protein: CASSVEGLAFRDEQFF. In DNA form, the CDR3 reads TGTGCCAGCAGCGTAGAGGGACTAGCGTTTCGAGATGAGCAGTTCTTC.

In this sample, this clonotype turned up many times. V gene TRBV5-1 combines with J gene TRBJ1-1; D gene uncertain. The CDR3 spans 15 residues. Germline lookup yields CDR1 SGHRS and CDR2 YFSETQ. Trimming pared 0 bases from V and 1 base from J, leaving 10 bases between. The CDR3 is CASSLGGWGNTEAFF. The CDR3 region has the DNA TGCGCCAGCAGCTTGGGCGGATGGGGGAACACTGAAGCTTTCTTT.

This clonotype has only a few counts. The chain combines TRBV7-2 with TRBJ2-7; the D is unclear. The V end was cut by 2 bases, the J end by 0 bases, with 11 bases between. CDR1 SGHTA and CDR2 FQGNSA come from the germline V gene. This CDR3 region has 15 residues. The CDR3 is CASSLTGASSYEQYF. CDR3 DNA: TGTGCCAGCAGCTTAACGGGTGCCAGCTCCTACGAGCAGTACTTC.

In its sample, this clonotype was seen many times. The V call is TRBV6-5, the J call TRBJ2-1; 9 positions match TRBD2. Losses at the gene ends were 5 bases for V and 6 bases for J; bases not matched to a gene: 8. The V gene's germline CDR1 is MNHEY and CDR2 SVGAGI. This CDR3 has 15 amino acids. CDR3 loop: CASSPSGGRRNEQFF. For the CDR3, the DNA is TGTGCCAGCAGTCCCAGCGGGGGGAGACGCAATGAGCAGTTCTTC.

V is TRBV20-1 and J is TRBJ1-1; TRBD1 is a possible D gene (5 bases). The CDR3 extends over 11 amino acids. CDR1 is DFQATT and CDR2 is SNEGSKA in the germline V gene (reference sequence). Trimming stripped 1 base from V and 10 bases from J, with 10 bases between. The CDR3 loop is CSARAAGGAFF. Here the CDR3 DNA reads TGCAGTGCTAGAGCGGCCGGGGGAGCTTTCTTT.

This clonotype showed up many times. The CDR3 DNA reads as TGTGCCACCAGTGACGCTACCGGGACAAAAGAGACCCAGTACTTC. Residues: CATSDATGTKETQYF. V usage is TRBV24-1 and J usage is TRBJ2-5; the D gene is possibly TRBD1 (6 bases). This CDR3 has 15 amino acids. Trimming took off 4 bases at V and 3 bases at J, with 14 bases between the two ends. Germline V CDR1 and CDR2: KGHDR, SFDVKD.

This sequence joins TRBV24-1 and TRBJ1-1; D is unclear. Trimming pared 8 bases from V and 5 bases from J, leaving 14 bases between. The CDR3 has 13 residues. From germline, CDR1 is KGHDR and CDR2 SFDVKD. The CDR3 DNA is TGTGCCACCATGCCCGGAGGGTGGACTGAAGCTTTCTTT. This sequence encodes CATMPGGWTEAFF.

This clonotype was picked up a small number of times. V usage is TRBV12-5 and J usage is TRBJ1-2; D possibly corresponds to TRBD1 (5 bases). This CDR3 has 14 amino acids. Germline V CDR1 and CDR2: LGHNT, FRNRAP. V lost 7 bases, J lost 3 bases, and 15 bases lay in between. The CDR3 spells CASDRDFNDYGYTF. CDR3 DNA: TGTGCTAGTGACCGGGACTTCAACGACTATGGCTACACCTTC.

This clonotype was picked up many times. The CDR3 DNA is TGTGCCAGCAGTTTAGCGTGGACAGGGTACAATGAGCAGTTCTTC. Protein: CASSLAWTGYNEQFF. The chain recombines TRBV12-3 or TRBV12-4 with TRBJ2-1, with TRBD1 matching over 8 bases. With 0 bases clipped from V and 4 bases from J, the junction kept 2 bases outside the gene matches. The CDR3 has 15 residues.

This clonotype was seen ten or more times. The chain carries TRBV20-1 and TRBJ2-1; the D is unclear. The V and J ends lost 1 base and 4 bases respectively, with 14 bases between them. This CDR3 contains 15 residues. Germline CDR1 and CDR2: DFQATT and SNEGSKA (reference sequence). DNA for the CDR3: TGCAGTGCTAGAGGCACGGAGACATCTTACAATGAGCAGTTCTTC. Protein sequence: CSARGTETSYNEQFF.

This clonotype was counted between two and nine times. This chain links TRBV14 with TRBJ2-7; tentative D call: TRBD1 (6 bases). CDR1 is SGHDN, CDR2 FVKESK, per germline. V dropped 5 bases and J dropped 2 bases, with 10 bases sitting between them. The CDR3 is 13 amino acids. In DNA form, the CDR3 reads TGTGCCAGCAGCGGCCGGACAGCCTACGAGCAGTACTTC. Amino acid sequence: CASSGRTAYEQYF.

This clonotype appeared a few times. CDR3 protein: CSALATDSYEQYF. CDR3 sequence (DNA): TGCAGTGCTCTGGCAACAGATTCGTACGAGCAGTACTTC. The chain links TRBV20-1 to TRBJ2-7; D call uncertain. There are 13 residues in the CDR3. In germline, CDR1 is DFQATT, CDR2 SNEGSKA (reference sequence). Trimming stripped 5 bases from V and 4 bases from J, with 15 bases between.

This clonotype was counted at least ten times. The chain recombines TRBV7-8 with TRBJ2-7; TRBD2 aligns across 14 bases. V trimming: 3 bases; J trimming: 2 bases; junction bases outside the gene matches: 0. The germline CDR1 and CDR2 sequences are SGHVS and FQNEAQ. This CDR3 is 15 amino acids long. Written as DNA, the CDR3 is TGTGCCAGCAGCTTGACTAGCGGGGGGGCCTACGAGCAGTACTTC. This codes for CASSLTSGGAYEQYF.

The chain employs TRBV28 and TRBJ2-5; 10 bases fit TRBD2. The CDR3 is 16 residues long. The V segment lost 5 bases and the J segment 0 bases; nucleotides outside the gene matches: 6. In germline, CDR1 is MDHEN, CDR2 SYDVKM. CDR3 sequence reads: CASSPDSGGYQETQYF. The DNA of the CDR3 is TGTGCCAGCAGTCCCGATAGCGGGGGGTACCAAGAGACCCAGTACTTC. Full variable domain (missing parts from reference TRBV28 and TRBJ2-5): DVKVTQSSRYLVKRTGEKVFLECVQDMDHENMFWYRQDPGLGLRLIYFSYDVKMKEKGDIPEGYSVSREKKERFSLILESASTNQTSMYLCASSPDSGGYQETQYFGPGTRLLVL.

CDR3 amino acids: CSARITGRREAFF. CDR3 sequence (DNA): TGCAGTGCTAGGATCACAGGGAGACGTGAAGCTTTCTTT. The J gene is TRBJ1-1, the V gene TRBV20-1, with a tentative D call TRBD1 (6 bases). There are 13 residues in the CDR3. Trimming shortened V by 3 bases and J by 7 bases, and 15 bases separated the two germline ends. CDR1 is DFQATT and CDR2 is SNEGSKA in the germline V gene (reference sequence).

The chain carries TRBV3-1 and TRBJ2-2, with D unclear. The germline V gene encodes CDR1 LGHDT and CDR2 YNNKEL (reference sequence). Between the trimmed V and J ends, which lost 0 bases and 4 bases, there was a span of 6 bases. The CDR3 is made up of 14 amino acids. DNA for the CDR3: TGTGCCAGCAGCCAAGATATTGGCACCGGGGAGCTGTTTTTT. Amino acid sequence: CASSQDIGTGELFF. The full variable domain, completed using reference TRBV3-1 and TRBJ2-2, is DTAVSQTPKYLVTQMGNDKSIKCEQNLGHDTMYWYKQDSKKFLKIMFSYNNKELIINETVPNRFSPKSPDKAHLNLHINSLELGDSAVYFCASSQDIGTGELFFGEGSRLTVL.

The chain joins TRBV10-3 to TRBJ2-6; D gene uncertain. The V end lost 3 bases, the J end lost 2 bases, and 8 bases lay between the germline ends. The CDR3 sequence is 15 residues long. Germline assignment: CDR1 ENHRY and CDR2 SYGVKD. The chain's CDR3 is CAISERAAGANVLTF. The CDR3 DNA is TGTGCCATCAGTGAACGGGCTGCTGGGGCCAACGTCCTGACTTTC.